This TCR beta chain was profiled in a study of human T cells and chemical hapten exposure. Study-level background: Alopecia areata, totalis or universalis affected patients, mainly female.

The time point was: pre-sensitization, week 0. Treatment indicated: therapeutic diphenylcyclopropenone sensitization with weekly scalp DPC. The authors' total RNA extraction used unfractionated whole blood. Points from the study as a whole: Once DPC sensitization occurred, TCRs above 1 in 1000 frequency showed no change.

Each CDR3 protein gets one entry after TCRdb re-called the RACE reads with MiXCR. The sample lists about 180,000 distinct CDR3 sequences; about 31% were seen once. Notes on this clonotype: Antigen specificity is unknown.

The sequence was obtained from a woman younger than 45 with alopecia areata. Some clones in this sample may be carry-over from other donors' samples. Sequences were derived from whole blood, sampled in connection with sensitization to the hapten diphenylcyclopropenone (DPC).

This CDR3 is CATSSPGQSYEQYF. CDR3 sequence (DNA): TGTGCCACCAGCTCACCGGGACAGAGCTACGAGCAGTACTTC. The chain employs TRBV15 and TRBJ2-7, with TRBD1 matching over 7 bases. Germline lookup yields CDR1 LNHNV and CDR2 YYDKDF (reference sequence). This CDR3 contains 14 residues. The V segment lost 5 bases and the J segment 3 bases; nucleotides outside the gene matches: 7.